This T cell receptor beta chain came from a study of T cell responses to AZD1222 COVID-19 vaccine. Study as a whole: Both about-4-week and about-12-week second-dose recipients were combined. General study findings and limits: Repertoire collection took place solely once the T cell response had peaked. Only 5 or 6 people who got AZD1222 tested seropositive at baseline. Following two doses of AZD1222, Spike-specific TCR breadth and depth rose.

J was trimmed by 8 bases and V by 6 bases; bases with no gene match: 10. This CDR3 has 17 amino acids. CDR1 is LNHDA and CDR2 is SQIVND in the germline V gene (reference sequence). This clone was counted a few times. Its specificity is unknown. TCRdb keeps only in-frame clones here, not all; method: immunoSEQ multiplex PCR. Counted here are 80,000 or so clones, approximately 90% occurring once; the ten biggest clones make up about 1.6%. This chain joins TRBV19 and TRBJ2-1; 16 bases fit TRBD2. The sequences come from peripheral blood, collected on day 0 of AZD1222 vaccination. The origin of this receptor is an adult in good health. DNA of the CDR3: TGTGCCAGTAGCCTCGGGACTAGCGGGAGGGCCGACGATGAGCAGTTCTTC. The encoded protein is CASSLGTSGRADDEQFF. Filled out from reference TRBV19 and TRBJ2-1, the complete variable domain reads DGGITQSPKYLFRKEGQNVTLSCEQNLNHDAMYWYRQDPGQGLRLIYYSQIVNDFQKGDIAEGYSVSREKKESFPLTVTSAQKNPTAFYLCASSLGTSGRADDEQFFGPGTRLTVL.